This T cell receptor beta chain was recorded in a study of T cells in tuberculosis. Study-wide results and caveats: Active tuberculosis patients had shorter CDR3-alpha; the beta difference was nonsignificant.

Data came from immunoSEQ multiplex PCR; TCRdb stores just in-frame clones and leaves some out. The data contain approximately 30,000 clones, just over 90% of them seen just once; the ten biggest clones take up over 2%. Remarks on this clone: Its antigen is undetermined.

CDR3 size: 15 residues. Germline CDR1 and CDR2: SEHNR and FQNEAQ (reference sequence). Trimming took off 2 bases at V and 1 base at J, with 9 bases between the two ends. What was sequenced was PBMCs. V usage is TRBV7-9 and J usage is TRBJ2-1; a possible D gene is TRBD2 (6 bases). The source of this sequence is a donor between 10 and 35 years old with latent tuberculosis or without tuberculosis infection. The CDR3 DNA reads TGTGCCAGCAGCTTAATCGGGGGTTCCTACAATGAGCAGTTCTTC. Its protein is CASSLIGGSYNEQFF.